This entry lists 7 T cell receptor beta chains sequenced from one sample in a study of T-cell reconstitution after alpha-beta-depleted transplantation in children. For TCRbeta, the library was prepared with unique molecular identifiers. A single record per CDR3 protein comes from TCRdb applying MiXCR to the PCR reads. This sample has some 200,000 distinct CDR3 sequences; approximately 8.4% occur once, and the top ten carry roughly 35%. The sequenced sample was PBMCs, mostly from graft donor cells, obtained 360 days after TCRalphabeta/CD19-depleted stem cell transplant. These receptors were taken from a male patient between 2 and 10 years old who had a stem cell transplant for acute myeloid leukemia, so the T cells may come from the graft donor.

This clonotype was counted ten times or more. DNA for the CDR3: TGTGCCAGCAGTAGGGCTCCTACTAGCATGGACGAGCAGTACTTC. It specifies CASSRAPTSMDEQYF. This chain uses TRBV27 with TRBJ2-7; D is perhaps TRBD2 (6 bases). Looked up from germline, CDR1 is MNHEY and CDR2 is SMNVEV (reference sequence). CDR3 length equals 15 residues. The germline V and J ends were trimmed by 5 bases and 5 bases, with 19 bases remaining between them.

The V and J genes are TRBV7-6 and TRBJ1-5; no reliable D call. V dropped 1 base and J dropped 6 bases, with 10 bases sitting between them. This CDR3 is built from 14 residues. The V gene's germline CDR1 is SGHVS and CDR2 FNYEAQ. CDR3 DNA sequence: TGTGCCAGCAGCTTAGAGCGTGGATTTCAGCCCCAGCATTTT. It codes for CASSLERGFQPQHF.

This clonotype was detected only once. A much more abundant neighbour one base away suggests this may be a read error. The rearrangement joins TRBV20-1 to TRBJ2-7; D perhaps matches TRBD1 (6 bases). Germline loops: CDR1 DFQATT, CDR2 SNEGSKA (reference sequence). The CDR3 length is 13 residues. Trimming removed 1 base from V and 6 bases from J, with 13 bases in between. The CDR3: CSARGTADSEQYF. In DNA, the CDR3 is TGCAGTGCTAGAGGGACAGCTGACTCCGAGCAGTACTTC.

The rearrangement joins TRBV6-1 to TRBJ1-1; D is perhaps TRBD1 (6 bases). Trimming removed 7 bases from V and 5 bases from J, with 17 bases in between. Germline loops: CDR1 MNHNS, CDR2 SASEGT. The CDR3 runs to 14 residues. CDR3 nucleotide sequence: TGTGCCAGCATCCAAACAGGGAGGTCGACTGAAGCTTTCTTT. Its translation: CASIQTGRSTEAFF.

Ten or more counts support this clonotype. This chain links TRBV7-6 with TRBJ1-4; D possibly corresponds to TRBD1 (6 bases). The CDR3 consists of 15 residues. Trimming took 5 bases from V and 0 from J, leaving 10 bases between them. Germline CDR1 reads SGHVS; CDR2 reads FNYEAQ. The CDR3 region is CASSPGGPTNEKLFF. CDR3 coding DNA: TGTGCCAGCAGCCCCGGGGGCCCAACTAATGAAAAACTGTTTTTT.

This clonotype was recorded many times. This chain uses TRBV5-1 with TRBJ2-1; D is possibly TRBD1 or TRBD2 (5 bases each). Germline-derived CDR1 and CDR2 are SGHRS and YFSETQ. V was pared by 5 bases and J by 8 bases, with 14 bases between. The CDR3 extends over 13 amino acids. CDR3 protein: CASREAGSHEQFF. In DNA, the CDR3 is TGCGCCAGCAGGGAGGCAGGGTCCCATGAGCAGTTCTTC.

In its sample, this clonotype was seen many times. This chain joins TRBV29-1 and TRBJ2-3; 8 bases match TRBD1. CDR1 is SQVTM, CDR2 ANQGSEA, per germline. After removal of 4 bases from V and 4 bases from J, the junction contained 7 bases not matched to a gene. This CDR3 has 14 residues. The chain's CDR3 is CSVAPGGASDTQYF. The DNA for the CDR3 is TGCAGCGTTGCACCAGGGGGCGCCTCAGATACGCAGTATTTT.